These 2 T cell receptor beta chains share one sample of origin, sequenced in a study of T cell responses to AZD1222 COVID-19 vaccine. Repertoires were generated with immunoSEQ multiplex PCR, while TCRdb's copy carries only in-frame clones and drops some. The sample records around 78,000 clones, 88% being singletons. The sample was peripheral blood, taken on day 0 of MenACWY control vaccination. Receptors originate from an adult in good health.

In this sample, this clone turned up once. The V call is TRBV18, the J call TRBJ1-3; D may be TRBD1 (5 bases). V lost 3 bases to trimming and J lost 4 bases, with 16 bases between them. The germline gives CDR1 KGHSH, CDR2 LQKENI. CDR3 length: 16 amino acids. CDR3 sequence: CASSPPVGVTGNTIYF. Written as DNA, the CDR3 is TGTGCCAGCTCACCGCCCGTGGGGGTAACGGGAAACACCATATATTTT.

V usage is TRBV5-4 and J usage is TRBJ1-1; D is possibly TRBD1 (5 bases). The CDR3 has 15 amino acids. Trimming removed 1 base from V and 0 bases from J, with 10 bases in between. In germline, CDR1 is SGHNT, CDR2 YYREEE (reference sequence). The CDR3 DNA reads TGTGCCAGCAGCTTGAGGGGTGTCCTGAACACTGAAGCTTTCTTT. It yields the protein CASSLRGVLNTEAFF.